This TCR beta chain was identified during a study of blood T cell repertoires in COVID-19. Original methodology: It was from reference gene primer amplification that nucleated cell counts were estimated. Profiling relied on immunoSEQ multiplex PCR, and the TCRdb table lists in-frame clones only, not all of them. Clone size and the V and J calls come from that table; the DNA yielded D and trimming. The top ten clones hold under 4.5% of a sample with 150,000 or so clones, 75% to 90% of them seen once. The CDR3 totals 15 residues. V shed 0 bases, J shed 0 bases, and the junction held 0 bases outside the gene matches. The germline V gene encodes CDR1 MRHNA and CDR2 SNTAGT.

The TCR originated in a man aged 45-65 years who had recovered from COVID-19. This chain connects TRBV6-4 to TRBJ2-3; 7 bases map to TRBD2. The sequenced sample consisted of PBMCs or T cells enriched from blood (not recorded which). The CDR3, as DNA: TGTGCCAGCAGTGACTCAGCGGGAAGCACAGATACGCAGTATTTT. Its translation: CASSDSAGSTDTQYF.